The 32 T cell receptor beta chains presented below share a single source sample, sequenced in a study of T cell responses to AZD1222 COVID-19 vaccine. Profiled with immunoSEQ multiplex PCR; TCRdb holds only in-frame clones, not every one. The sample holds more than 110,000 clones; around nine tenths are singletons and the top ten take 4% to 5.5%. Sequenced material: peripheral blood, taken on day 0 of AZD1222 vaccination. All receptors come from an adult in good health.

The V call is TRBV5-1, the J call TRBJ2-3; 7 bases line up with TRBD2. V was clipped by 0 bases and J by 0 bases; unmatched bases: 4. There are 16 residues in the CDR3. Germline CDR1 is SGHRS and CDR2 is YFSETQ. This CDR3 is CASSLVGGSSTDTQYF. The CDR3 bases are TGCGCCAGCAGCTTGGTCGGGGGGAGCAGCACAGATACGCAGTATTTT.

This clone has a single count. V and J are TRBV24-1 and TRBJ1-1; D possibly corresponds to TRBD1 (5 bases). CDR3 size: 13 residues. The V gene lost 10 bases and the J gene lost 1 base, with 12 bases spanning the gap. Germline V gene data show CDR1 as KGHDR and CDR2 as SFDVKD. Written as DNA, the CDR3 is TGTGCCACAGGTTCCGGGGCGAACACTGAAGCTTTCTTT. It codes for CATGSGANTEAFF.

The chain couples TRBV2 to TRBJ1-2; possible D gene TRBD1, 5 bases. The V gene's germline CDR1 is SNHLY and CDR2 FYNNEI. The V end was cut by 6 bases, the J end by 5 bases, with 13 bases between. This CDR3 has 13 residues. This chain's CDR3 is CASRVRVGYGYTF. CDR3 bases: TGTGCCAGCAGGGTCAGGGTGGGGTATGGCTACACCTTC. The full variable domain, with the rest looked up from reference TRBV2 and TRBJ1-2, is EPEVTQTPSHQVTQMGQEVILRCVPISNHLYFYWYRQILGQKVEFLVSFYNNEISEKSEIFDDQFSVERPDGSNFTLKIRSTKLEDSAMYFCASRVRVGYGYTFGSGTRLTVV.

The chain has TRBV3-1 (or the pseudogene TRBV3-2) and TRBJ2-1; 10 nucleotides agree with TRBD2. There are 19 residues in the CDR3. In germline, CDR1 is LGHDT, CDR2 YNNKEL (reference sequence). The J segment lost 4 bases and the V segment lost 1 base, leaving 13 bases of the junction unmatched. The CDR3 sequence is CASSQVGLAGEFAYNEQFF. The CDR3 nucleotides read TGTGCCAGCAGCCAAGTAGGGCTAGCGGGAGAGTTTGCGTACAATGAGCAGTTCTTC.

This chain links TRBV18 with TRBJ2-3; perhaps TRBD1 as D (5 bases). CDR1 and CDR2 from the germline V gene are KGHSH and LQKENI. Trimming took 6 bases from V and 1 from J, leaving 17 bases between them. This CDR3 comprises 16 residues. The CDR3 nucleotides are TGTGCCAGCTCGCGACAGTCCTTCCCCCGCACAGATACGCAGTATTTT. It yields the protein CASSRQSFPRTDTQYF.

The rearrangement joins TRBV20-1 to TRBJ2-7; 7 positions match TRBD2. In germline, CDR1 is DFQATT, CDR2 SNEGSKA (reference sequence). J lost 7 bases, V lost 3 bases, and 6 bases had no gene match. CDR3 length: 12 amino acids. CDR3 in amino acids: CSASPGGWEQYF. As DNA, the CDR3 is TGCAGTGCTAGTCCCGGGGGGTGGGAGCAGTACTTC.

The chain recombines TRBV28 with TRBJ2-1, with TRBD2 identical over 13 bases. In germline, CDR1 is MDHEN, CDR2 SYDVKM. The CDR3 is 19 residues long. Trimming removed 6 bases from V and 0 bases from J; junction bases left unmatched: 11. CDR3 residues: CASSPGLAGAKGSYNEQFF. The CDR3 coding sequence is TGTGCCAGCAGCCCAGGACTAGCGGGGGCCAAGGGCTCCTACAATGAGCAGTTCTTC.

The chain recombines TRBV6-1 with TRBJ2-7, with D perhaps matching TRBD1 (5 bases). The CDR3 runs 13 residues. Germline V gene sequence: CDR1 MNHNS, CDR2 SASEGT. V dropped 2 bases and J dropped 3 bases, with 8 bases sitting between them. This chain's CDR3 is CASSELRGYEQYF. CDR3 DNA sequence: TGTGCCAGCAGTGAACTTAGGGGCTACGAGCAGTACTTC.

This chain uses TRBV6-6 with TRBJ2-7; 8 nucleotides align to TRBD1. The CDR3 length is 16 residues. The germline V gene has CDR1 MNHNY and CDR2 SVGAGI (reference sequence). The V segment lost 7 bases and the J segment 2 bases; nucleotides outside the gene matches: 13. In DNA form, the CDR3 reads TGTGCCAGCACGCCAGGACTCGGACAGGGTCCCTACGAGCAGTACTTC. Translation gives CASTPGLGQGPYEQYF.

V usage is TRBV29-1 and J usage is TRBJ2-5; 9 nucleotides align to TRBD2. Per the germline V gene, CDR1 is SQVTM and CDR2 is ANQGSEA. Trimming at V came to 3 bases and at J to 5 bases, leaving 10 bases not matched to a gene. The CDR3 has 15 residues. For the CDR3, the DNA is TGCAGCGTTGATATCCCGGGACTAGCCTCGGAGACCCAGTACTTC. Translation gives CSVDIPGLASETQYF.

The chain uses TRBV11-2 and TRBJ1-3, with 7 bases lining up with TRBD1. The V gene end was trimmed by 5 bases and the J gene end by 0 bases; junction bases not matched to a gene: 13. Germline V gives CDR1 SGHAT, CDR2 FQNNGV. The CDR3 runs 18 residues. The CDR3 bases are TGTGCCAGCAGCCACACCTGGAGGGGACAGAGCTCTGGAAACACCATATATTTT. Translated: CASSHTWRGQSSGNTIYF.

The chain is built from TRBV3-1 (or the pseudogene TRBV3-2) and TRBJ2-5; maybe TRBD2 (6 bases). This CDR3 is 13 amino acids long. Trimming shortened V by 2 bases and J by 5 bases, and 9 bases separated the two germline ends. Looked up from germline, CDR1 is LGHDT and CDR2 is YNNKEL (reference sequence). CDR3 protein: CASSQRGTETQYF. As DNA, the CDR3 is TGTGCCAGCAGCCAACGGGGGACCGAGACCCAGTACTTC.

V is TRBV19 and J is TRBJ1-4; D not resolved. The germline V and J ends were trimmed by 7 bases and 1 base, with 19 bases remaining between them. The CDR3 runs to 17 residues. The germline gives CDR1 LNHDA, CDR2 SQIVND (reference sequence). The CDR3 region has the DNA TGTGCCAGTACCAATAGCGCGTCGGGGATAACTAATGAAAAACTGTTTTTT. Translation gives CASTNSASGITNEKLFF.

This rearrangement joins TRBV6-5 to TRBJ1-6; the D is unclear. Germline assignment: CDR1 MNHEY and CDR2 SVGAGI. There are 13 residues in the CDR3. Trimming took off 7 bases at V and 4 bases at J, with 8 bases between the two ends. The CDR3 here is CASNTEYNSPLHF. Written as DNA, the CDR3 is TGTGCCAGCAATACGGAATATAATTCACCCCTCCACTTT.

The chain has TRBV18 and TRBJ1-2, with 8 bases lining up with TRBD1. The CDR3 runs to 17 residues. The germline CDR1 and CDR2 sequences are KGHSH and LQKENI. V shed 1 base, J shed 3 bases, and the junction held 10 bases outside the gene matches. Here the CDR3 reads CASSPRGLGQGDYGYTF. The CDR3, as DNA: TGTGCCAGCTCACCACGAGGTTTAGGACAGGGCGACTATGGCTACACCTTC.

The genes are TRBV7-9 and TRBJ1-3; D possibly corresponds to TRBD1 (5 bases). Germline V gene data show CDR1 as SEHNR and CDR2 as FQNEAQ (reference sequence). The CDR3 runs 16 residues. V was trimmed by 5 bases and J by 0 bases, leaving 14 bases between them. The chain's CDR3 is CASSPVGEASGNTIYF. For the CDR3, the DNA is TGTGCCAGCAGCCCCGTAGGGGAGGCCTCTGGAAACACCATATATTTT. The complete variable domain, with remaining parts taken from reference TRBV7-9 and TRBJ1-3, reads DTGVSQNPRHKITKRGQNVTFRCDPISEHNRLYWYRQTLGQGPEFLTYFQNEAQLEKSRLLSDRFSAERPKGSFSTLEIQRTEQGDSAMYLCASSPVGEASGNTIYFGEGSWLTVV.

This chain links TRBV7-2 with TRBJ2-7, with TRBD2 matching over 7 bases. The CDR3 runs to 16 residues. Germline CDR1 is SGHTA and CDR2 is FQGNSA. With 5 bases clipped from V and 7 bases from J, the junction kept 17 bases outside the gene matches. The CDR3 here is CASSPQRTSLGGEQYF. The CDR3 DNA is TGTGCCAGCAGCCCCCAGCGCACTAGTCTGGGAGGGGAGCAGTACTTC.

The V call is TRBV27, the J call TRBJ2-2; the D gene is possibly TRBD1 (5 bases). The germline V gene encodes CDR1 MNHEY and CDR2 SMNVEV (reference sequence). CDR3 length: 16 residues. Trimming took off 2 bases at V and 3 bases at J, with 13 bases between the two ends. CDR3: CASSLSRVRHTGELFF. The DNA of the CDR3 is TGTGCCAGCAGTTTAAGCAGGGTCCGGCACACCGGGGAGCTGTTTTTT.

V and J are TRBV29-1 and TRBJ2-2; TRBD2 aligns across 14 bases. Germline CDR1 is SQVTM and CDR2 is ANQGSEA. Trimming cost V 4 bases and J 6 bases; bases outside gene matches: 4. The CDR3 length is 15 residues. The CDR3 sequence: CSVGLAGGPAGELFF. As DNA, the CDR3 is TGCAGCGTTGGACTAGCGGGAGGGCCCGCCGGGGAGCTGTTTTTT.

The chain has TRBV4-1 and TRBJ2-7; TRBD1 agrees at 9 bases. This CDR3 comprises 15 residues. V was clipped by 1 base and J by 2 bases; unmatched bases: 3. Germline V gene data show CDR1 as MGHRA and CDR2 as YSYEKL. The CDR3 is CASSQVQGATYEQYF. The DNA of the CDR3 is TGCGCCAGCAGCCAAGTACAGGGGGCGACCTACGAGCAGTACTTC.

V is TRBV4-1 and J is TRBJ1-1; D gene ambiguous. This CDR3 has 11 amino acids. V lost 3 bases, J lost 7 bases, and 6 bases lay in between. Germline CDR1 MGHRA, CDR2 YSYEKL. CDR3 sequence reads: CASSHTGEAFF. Here the CDR3 DNA reads TGCGCCAGCAGCCACACGGGTGAAGCTTTCTTT.

This rearrangement joins TRBV5-1 to TRBJ2-2; tentatively, D is TRBD1 or TRBD2 (5 bases each). The V end lost 6 bases, the J end lost 7 bases, and 22 bases lay between the germline ends. Per germline, CDR1 SGHRS and CDR2 YFSETQ. The CDR3 covers 16 residues. The CDR3 protein is CASTIEGSALGGELFF. CDR3 nucleotide sequence: TGCGCCAGCACCATTGAGGGGTCGGCTCTAGGCGGGGAGCTGTTTTTT.

The chain employs TRBV19 and TRBJ2-1, with TRBD1 matching over 7 bases. The CDR3 has 16 amino acids. The V segment lost 7 bases and the J segment 0 bases; nucleotides outside the gene matches: 9. Germline CDR1 LNHDA, CDR2 SQIVND (reference sequence). The CDR3 region is CASIGGQQSSYNEQFF. The CDR3 nucleotides are TGTGCCAGTATTGGGGGACAGCAAAGCTCCTACAATGAGCAGTTCTTC.

This chain joins TRBV10-1 and TRBJ1-2; no reliable D call. The CDR3 has 13 amino acids. The V gene's germline CDR1 is WNHNN and CDR2 SYGVQD (reference sequence). Trimming removed 6 bases at V and 4 bases at J, with 12 bases between. CDR3 sequence reads: CASSRARAYGYTF. In DNA, the CDR3 is TGCGCCAGCAGCCGAGCGAGGGCCTATGGCTACACCTTC.

V usage is TRBV19 and J usage is TRBJ1-4; D gene ambiguous. The germline V gene encodes CDR1 LNHDA and CDR2 SQIVND (reference sequence). V was cut by 10 bases and J by 8 bases, with 14 bases left in between. The CDR3 runs 12 residues. In DNA, the CDR3 is TGTGCCACTTCCCCTTTTGGGGAAAAACTGTTTTTT. This gives the protein CATSPFGEKLFF.

The chain recombines TRBV19 with TRBJ2-7; 8 positions agree with TRBD2. The CDR3 has 15 amino acids. V trimming: 3 bases; J trimming: 5 bases; junction bases outside the gene matches: 9. Germline lookup yields CDR1 LNHDA and CDR2 SQIVND (reference sequence). CDR3 DNA sequence: TGTGCCAGTAGTATGTCGAGCGGGAGTTACAACGAGCAGTACTTC. Protein sequence: CASSMSSGSYNEQYF.

The chain recombines TRBV6-6 with TRBJ1-6; D uncertain. Deletions cut 2 bases from V and 7 bases from J, with 6 bases between. This CDR3 contains 13 residues. Germline V gene lookup returns CDR1 MNHNY and CDR2 SVGAGI (reference sequence). The CDR3 nucleotides read TGTGCCAGCAGTTACGAGTTCAATTCACCCCTCCACTTT. Its protein is CASSYEFNSPLHF.

The V and J genes are TRBV6-5 and TRBJ2-5; 9 positions agree with TRBD2. The CDR3 is 15 residues long. From germline, CDR1 is MNHEY and CDR2 SVGAGI. Losses at the gene ends were 8 bases for V and 5 bases for J; bases not matched to a gene: 12. CDR3 region: CASLTRRGGLETQYF. CDR3 in DNA: TGTGCCAGCTTGACGAGGCGGGGGGGCCTGGAGACCCAGTACTTC.

This chain joins TRBV7-9 and TRBJ1-5; D not certain. Trimming took off 3 bases at V and 3 bases at J, with 9 bases between the two ends. The CDR3 contains 14 residues. CDR1 SEHNR and CDR2 FQNEAQ come from the germline V gene (reference sequence). The CDR3 nucleotides read TGTGCCAGCAGCTTCCCGGGCCTCAATCAGCCCCAGCATTTT. Translated, it gives CASSFPGLNQPQHF.

The chain couples TRBV5-1 to TRBJ1-2; the match to TRBD1 covers 8 bases. This CDR3 contains 17 residues. Germline V gene sequence: CDR1 SGHRS, CDR2 YFSETQ. V shed 2 bases and J 2 bases; nucleotides not matched to a gene: 11. CDR3 DNA sequence: TGCGCCAGCAGCTTCGGGGACAGGTGGGAGGGGAACTATGGCTACACCTTC. It specifies CASSFGDRWEGNYGYTF.

This clone has just one count. The chain uses TRBV27 and TRBJ2-1; D is ambiguous. The CDR3 loop spans 16 amino acids. V gave up 3 bases and J gave up 0 bases, with 12 bases separating them. Germline assignment: CDR1 MNHEY and CDR2 SMNVEV (reference sequence). CDR3 sequence: CASSFSDSSSYNEQFF. DNA for the CDR3: TGTGCCAGCAGTTTCTCAGACTCGAGCTCCTACAATGAGCAGTTCTTC.

The chain uses TRBV10-1 and TRBJ1-2, with D hard to call. CDR1 is WNHNN, CDR2 SYGVQD, per germline (reference sequence). CDR3 length equals 13 residues. Trimming stripped 3 bases from V and 0 bases from J, with 5 bases between. This chain's CDR3 is CASSEYPNYGYTF. Written as DNA, the CDR3 is TGCGCCAGCAGTGAATACCCTAACTATGGCTACACCTTC.